Included here is one T cell receptor (beta chain) sequence, with context. Germline lookup yields CDR1 SGHRS and CDR2 YFSETQ. The CDR3 is made up of 14 amino acids. V was trimmed by 0 bases and J by 2 bases, leaving 9 bases between them. The protocol was immunoSEQ multiplex PCR, while the TCRdb copy is restricted to in-frame clones and leaves out a portion. Among some 130,000 clones listed, around 85% were seen once. These data are taken from a study of cytotoxic CD8 clonotypes in ibrutinib-treated CLL. The sequences come from PBMCs, collected after 24 months of ibrutinib treatment. The chain couples TRBV5-1 to TRBJ2-7; D not resolved. The TCR comes from a human donor with chronic lymphocytic leukemia. Written as DNA, the CDR3 is TGCGCCAGCAGCTTGGATCCGGAAACCTACGAGCAGTACTTC. Translation gives CASSLDPETYEQYF.